The 10 T cell receptor beta chains below were found in one sample sequenced in a study of blood T cells in healthy people across ages. Sample-barcoded 5' priming and a J-beta primer mix drove a second PCR of 7 to 11 cycles. Each CDR3 protein gets one entry after TCRdb re-called the 5' RACE reads with MiXCR. In the table there are 1.5 million to 2 million distinct CDR3 sequences, about 50% of which are singletons. The sample taken for sequencing was blood. The receptors shown here come from a woman between 40 and 55 years old in good health.

The chain carries TRBV28 and TRBJ2-7; weak D call: TRBD2 (5 bases). Germline V gives CDR1 MDHEN, CDR2 SYDVKM. V shed 3 bases and J shed 0 bases, with 9 bases lying between them. There are 14 residues in the CDR3. CDR3 sequence: CASSFLGLSYEQYF. The CDR3 region has the DNA TGTGCCAGCAGTTTCCTCGGACTCTCCTACGAGCAGTACTTC.

The chain links TRBV10-3 to TRBJ2-5; 11 bases are a match to TRBD2. V trimming: 5 bases; J trimming: 5 bases; junction bases outside the gene matches: 4. From germline, CDR1 is ENHRY and CDR2 SYGVKD. The CDR3 contains 14 residues. As DNA, the CDR3 is TGTGCCATCAGTCAGGCTAGCGGGGGGGAGACCCAGTACTTC. Its protein is CAISQASGGETQYF.

The chain employs TRBV7-9 and TRBJ2-2, with no clear D. Trimming cost V 5 bases and J 4 bases, with 11 bases left between them. The CDR3 contains 14 residues. Germline lookup yields CDR1 SEHNR and CDR2 FQNEAQ (reference sequence). In DNA form, the CDR3 reads TGTGCCAGCAGCCCAGTTTTGGGCACCGGGGAGCTGTTTTTT. This encodes CASSPVLGTGELFF.

The chain couples TRBV20-1 to TRBJ2-1; TRBD1 matches 7 bases. J lost 10 bases, V lost 1 base, and 10 bases had no gene match. This CDR3 spans 14 amino acids. Per germline, CDR1 DFQATT and CDR2 SNEGSKA (reference sequence). As DNA, the CDR3 is TGCAGTGCTAGAGTAGGACTCCTAGGGGGCGAGCAGTTCTTC. The encoded protein is CSARVGLLGGEQFF.

The V and J genes are TRBV4-1 and TRBJ2-5; D could derive from TRBD1 or TRBD2 (5 bases each). This CDR3 spans 13 amino acids. In germline, CDR1 is MGHRA, CDR2 YSYEKL. V lost 9 bases, J lost 2 bases, and 13 bases lay in between. The CDR3 loop reads CASGLGAQETQYF. The CDR3 region has the DNA TGCGCCAGTGGTCTCGGGGCTCAAGAGACCCAGTACTTC.

The rearrangement joins TRBV6-2 or TRBV6-3 to TRBJ2-1; tentatively, D is TRBD2 (5 bases). The length of the CDR3 is 16 residues. Germline V gene data show CDR1 as MNHEY and CDR2 as SVGEGT. The V end was cut by 0 bases, the J end by 5 bases, with 14 bases between. This chain's CDR3 is CASSYSKGLLNNEQFF. The CDR3 DNA reads as TGTGCCAGCAGTTACTCGAAAGGACTCCTAAACAATGAGCAGTTCTTC.

As for this clonotype: At one end the junction does not follow the germline gene, possibly because of a read error. The V and J genes are TRBV5-1 and TRBJ2-5; D is unresolved. Germline CDR1 SGHRS, CDR2 YFSETQ. The CDR3 length is 14 residues. In nucleotides, the CDR3 is TGCGCCTGCAGCTTGGTGGCGGATCAAGAGACCCAGTACTTC. Its translation: CACSLVADQETQYF. Using reference TRBV5-1 and TRBJ2-5 for the parts outside the CDR3, the full variable domain is KAGVTQTPRYLIKTRGQQVTLSCSPISGHRSVSWYQQTPGQGLQFLFEYFSETQRNKGNFPGRFSGRQFSNSRSEMNVSTLELGDSALYLCACSLVADQETQYFGPGTRLLVL.

The V and J genes are TRBV12-3 or TRBV12-4 and TRBJ2-1; the match to TRBD2 covers 12 bases. After removal of 3 bases from V and 12 bases from J, the junction contained 12 bases not matched to a gene. This CDR3 is built from 16 residues. The CDR3 loop reads CASSFRASGGGSRQFF. The CDR3 nucleotides are TGTGCCAGCAGTTTTCGGGCTAGCGGGGGGGGGAGTAGGCAGTTCTTC.

The V gene is TRBV6-5, the J gene TRBJ1-1; perhaps TRBD1 as D (5 bases). V lost 4 bases to trimming and J lost 5 bases, with 20 bases between them. From germline, CDR1 is MNHEY and CDR2 SVGAGI. The CDR3 runs 16 residues. Here the CDR3 reads CASSSAAGLSFTEAFF. The CDR3 DNA sequence: TGTGCCAGCAGTTCGGCCGCGGGACTCTCATTTACTGAAGCTTTCTTT.

The chain recombines TRBV5-1 with TRBJ2-7; tentative D call: TRBD1 (6 bases). The V gene lost 0 bases and the J gene lost 12 bases, with 22 bases spanning the gap. This CDR3 has 15 residues. CDR1 and CDR2 from the germline V gene are SGHRS and YFSETQ. CDR3 in DNA: TGCGCCAGCAGCTTGGCCGCAGAGGGGGAGAAGACCCGGTACTTC. Translated: CASSLAAEGEKTRYF.